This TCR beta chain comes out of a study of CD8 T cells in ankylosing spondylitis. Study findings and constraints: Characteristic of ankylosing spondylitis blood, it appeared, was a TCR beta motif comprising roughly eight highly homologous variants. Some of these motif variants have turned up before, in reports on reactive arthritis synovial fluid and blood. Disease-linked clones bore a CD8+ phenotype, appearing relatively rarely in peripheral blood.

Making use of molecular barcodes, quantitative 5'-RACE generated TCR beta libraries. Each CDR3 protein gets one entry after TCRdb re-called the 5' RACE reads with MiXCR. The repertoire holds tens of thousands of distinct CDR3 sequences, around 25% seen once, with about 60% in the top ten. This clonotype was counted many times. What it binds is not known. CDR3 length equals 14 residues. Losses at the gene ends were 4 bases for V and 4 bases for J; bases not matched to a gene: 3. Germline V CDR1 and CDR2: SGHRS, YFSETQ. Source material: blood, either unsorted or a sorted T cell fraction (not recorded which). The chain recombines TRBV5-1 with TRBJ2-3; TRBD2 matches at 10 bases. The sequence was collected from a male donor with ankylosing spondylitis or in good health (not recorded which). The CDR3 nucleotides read TGCGCCAGCAGCCCCGGGACTAGCGCAGATACGCAGTATTTT. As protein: CASSPGTSADTQYF.